These 14 T cell receptor beta chains were sequenced from one sample in a study of T cells in Graves' hyperthyroidism and ophthalmopathy. Amplification of TCR beta CDR3 regions was performed using RNA transcripts as template. Carried out on the TCR CDR3, a first-round RT-PCR used the HTBI primer set. In TCRdb, the multiplex PCR reads were re-called with MiXCR into one record per CDR3 protein. Of roughly 400,000 distinct CDR3 sequences in the sample, about 15% were seen once. The sequenced material came from blood. These receptors all come from a woman aged 18-30 years with Graves' hyperthyroidism that later progressed to Graves' ophthalmopathy.

This clonotype was found many times. The chain couples TRBV3-1 to TRBJ1-4; D is uncertain. The CDR3 covers 13 residues. Germline CDR1 reads LGHDT; CDR2 reads YNNKEL (reference sequence). V was pared by 7 bases and J by 8 bases, with 14 bases between. CDR3 region: CASTKGSLEKLFF. The CDR3 DNA follows: TGTGCCAGCACCAAAGGAAGCTTGGAAAAACTGTTTTTT.

This chain connects TRBV29-1 to TRBJ2-7; no firm D call. The length of the CDR3 is 13 residues. Germline CDR1 SQVTM, CDR2 ANQGSEA. Trimming cost V 2 bases and J 2 bases, with 10 bases left between them. The CDR3, as DNA: TGCAGCGTTGAAACGCCAGCCCCCTACGAGCAGTACTTC. Protein: CSVETPAPYEQYF.

The chain is built from TRBV27 and TRBJ2-7, with D unclear. The CDR3 is 14 amino acids. The V and J ends lost 5 bases and 0 bases respectively, with 11 bases between them. Germline lookup yields CDR1 MNHEY and CDR2 SMNVEV (reference sequence). This CDR3 is CASSPNTYSYEQYF. The CDR3, as DNA: TGTGCCAGCAGTCCGAACACCTACTCCTACGAGCAGTACTTC.

This clonotype was detected ten times or more. This chain links TRBV7-9 with TRBJ1-1; D unresolved. V was cut by 0 bases and J by 0 bases, with 17 bases left in between. The length of the CDR3 is 18 residues. Germline CDR1 and CDR2: SEHNR and FQNEAQ (reference sequence). CDR3 nucleotide sequence: TGTGCCAGCAGCTTAGCCCCATGGGAGGGTATAATGAACACTGAAGCTTTCTTT. This sequence encodes CASSLAPWEGIMNTEAFF.

This clonotype was picked up many times. The CDR3 DNA reads TGCGCCAGCAGTAGTGGCGGGAGAAACCCCGTGGTATACGAGCAGTTCTTC. Its translation is CASSSGGRNPVVYEQFF. V gene TRBV5-1 combines with J gene TRBJ2-1; 7 bases agree with TRBD2. Germline-derived CDR1 and CDR2 are SGHRS and YFSETQ. This CDR3 has 17 amino acids. The V segment lost 5 bases and the J segment 10 bases; nucleotides outside the gene matches: 21. The variable domain in full, completed from reference TRBV5-1 and TRBJ2-1, reads KAGVTQTPRYLIKTRGQQVTLSCSPISGHRSVSWYQQTPGQGLQFLFEYFSETQRNKGNFPGRFSGRQFSNSRSEMNVSTLELGDSALYLCASSSGGRNPVVYEQFFGPGTRLTVL.

The V and J genes are TRBV7-2 and TRBJ2-7, with D possibly being TRBD1 (5 bases). The germline V gene encodes CDR1 SGHTA and CDR2 FQGNSA. V lost 8 bases and J 0 bases, leaving 17 bases between the germline ends. The CDR3 runs to 15 residues. CDR3 nucleotide sequence: TGTGCCAGCTCGAAGGGAAGGGGTAGCTCCTACGAGCAGTACTTC. This codes for CASSKGRGSSYEQYF.

The chain joins TRBV24-1 to TRBJ2-1; tentatively, D is TRBD2 (5 bases). The germline V gene encodes CDR1 KGHDR and CDR2 SFDVKD. Trimming took 4 bases from V and 9 from J, leaving 12 bases between them. The CDR3 extends over 13 amino acids. CDR3 DNA sequence: TGTGCCACCAGTGAAGCGGCAACAAGTGAGCAGTTCTTC. Translating it yields CATSEAATSEQFF.

At least ten counts were recorded for this clonotype. This rearrangement joins TRBV20-1 to TRBJ1-6; possibly TRBD1 for D (6 bases). The V and J ends lost 8 bases and 6 bases respectively, with 17 bases between them. This CDR3 has 14 residues. CDR1 and CDR2 (germline): DFQATT, SNEGSKA (reference sequence). The CDR3 region is CSRTRGVSNSPLHF. In DNA form, the CDR3 reads TGCAGTAGAACCAGGGGCGTGAGTAATTCACCCCTCCACTTT.

V is TRBV19 and J is TRBJ1-1; maybe TRBD1 (5 bases). The germline CDR1 and CDR2 sequences are LNHDA and SQIVND (reference sequence). V lost 3 bases to trimming and J lost 3 bases, with 8 bases between them. The CDR3 is made up of 13 amino acids. The CDR3 DNA reads TGTGCCAGTAGTATTGTGACAGACACTGAAGCTTTCTTT. The encoded protein is CASSIVTDTEAFF.

The CDR3 here is CSAEQGSATDTQYF. The CDR3 DNA reads as TGCAGTGCAGAACAGGGTAGCGCGACAGATACGCAGTATTTT. The chain combines TRBV20-1 with TRBJ2-3; tentative D call: TRBD1 (6 bases). This CDR3 has 14 amino acids. Germline V gene sequence: CDR1 DFQATT, CDR2 SNEGSKA (reference sequence). Deletions cut 6 bases from V and 3 bases from J, with 16 bases between.

Concerning this clonotype: A read error may explain this, as a much larger clone is one base away. The rearrangement joins TRBV28 to TRBJ1-5; TRBD1 might be the D (5 bases). The CDR3 runs 15 residues. The V end was cut by 6 bases, the J end by 0 bases, with 12 bases between. The V gene's germline CDR1 is MDHEN and CDR2 SYDVKM. Written as DNA, the CDR3 is TGTGCCAGCAGCGAGACAGCCTCTAGCAATCAGCCCCAGCATTTT. Its translation is CASSETASSNQPQHF.

This clonotype was seen many times. The gene calls are TRBV29-1 and TRBJ2-1; no definite D call. V lost 3 bases and J lost 6, with 12 bases in between. This CDR3 is built from 13 residues. Germline CDR1 SQVTM, CDR2 ANQGSEA. The CDR3 nucleotides read TGCAGCGTTGAGGCTAGGTTGGTCAATGAGCAGTTCTTC. Translation gives CSVEARLVNEQFF.

This clonotype was observed at least ten times. The rearrangement links TRBV28 to TRBJ2-1; TRBD2 matches at 8 bases. CDR1 is MDHEN, CDR2 SYDVKM, per germline. The V and J ends lost 1 base and 1 base, in that order; junction bases with no gene match: 6. This CDR3 region has 17 residues. The CDR3 here is CASSLSNLAGSYNEQFF. The DNA for the CDR3 is TGTGCCAGCAGTTTATCCAATCTAGCGGGTTCCTACAATGAGCAGTTCTTC.

This clonotype showed up many times. The chain uses TRBV3-1 and TRBJ2-1; TRBD2 matches 7 bases. Trimming at V came to 1 base and at J to 2 bases, leaving 5 bases not matched to a gene. This CDR3 has 16 residues. The germline CDR1 and CDR2 sequences are LGHDT and YNNKEL (reference sequence). The CDR3: CASSQASGATYNEQFF. The DNA for the CDR3 is TGTGCCAGCAGCCAAGCTAGCGGTGCTACCTACAATGAGCAGTTCTTC.